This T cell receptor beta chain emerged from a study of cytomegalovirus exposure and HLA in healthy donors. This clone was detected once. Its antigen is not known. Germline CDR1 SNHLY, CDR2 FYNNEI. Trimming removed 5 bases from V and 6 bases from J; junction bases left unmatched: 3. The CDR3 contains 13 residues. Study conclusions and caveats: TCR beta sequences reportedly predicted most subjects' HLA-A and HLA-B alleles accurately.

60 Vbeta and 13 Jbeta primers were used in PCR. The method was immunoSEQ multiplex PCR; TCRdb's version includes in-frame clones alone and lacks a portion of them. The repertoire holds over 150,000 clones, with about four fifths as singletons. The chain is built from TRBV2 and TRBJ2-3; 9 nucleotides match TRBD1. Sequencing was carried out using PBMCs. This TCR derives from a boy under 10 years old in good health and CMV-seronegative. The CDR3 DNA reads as TGTGCCAGCAGTCGACAGGGGGTTGATACGCAGTATTTT. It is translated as CASSRQGVDTQYF.